This TCR beta chain derives from a study of blood T cell repertoires in COVID-19. Repertoires were generated with immunoSEQ multiplex PCR, while TCRdb's copy carries only in-frame clones and drops some. The top ten clones hold around 14% of a sample with 18,000 or so clones, 81% of them seen once. This clone was seen a handful of times. With 4 bases clipped from V and 2 bases from J, the junction kept 4 bases outside the gene matches. CDR1 is SGHTA and CDR2 is FQGNSA in the germline V gene. The CDR3 is made up of 15 amino acids. The chain joins TRBV7-2 to TRBJ2-7, with TRBD2 identical over 11 bases. The source is a man aged 35 to 55 with active or convalescent COVID-19. Sequences were obtained from peripheral blood. The CDR3 reads CASSYTSGGTYEQYF. The CDR3 DNA reads TGTGCCAGCAGCTATACTAGCGGGGGAACCTACGAGCAGTACTTC. Full variable domain (remainder filled in from reference TRBV7-2 and TRBJ2-7): GAGVSQSPSNKVTEKGKDVELRCDPISGHTALYWYRQSLGQGLEFLIYFQGNSAPDKSGLPSDRFSAERTGGSVSTLTIQRTQQEDSAVYLCASSYTSGGTYEQYFGPGTRLTVT.